The 21 T cell receptor beta chains below were found in one sample sequenced in a study of shared clonotypes between healthy human individuals. Sequencing used immunoSEQ multiplex PCR; TCRdb keeps in-frame clones, though not all of them. The sample lists some 1,900,000 clones, approximately 95% seen once, with 1.2% in the top ten. Positive CCR7 selection of CD45RO-negative cells yielded the naive CD8 cells, and terminally differentiated effector memory CD45RA+ cells were excluded. Specimen: naive CD8+ T cells sorted from blood. Source of these receptors: a young man in good health.

The V and J genes are TRBV6-5 and TRBJ2-2, with D possibly being TRBD1 (5 bases). V lost 6 bases, J lost 3 bases, and 14 bases lay in between. This CDR3 has 15 residues. Germline V gene lookup returns CDR1 MNHEY and CDR2 SVGAGI. This CDR3 reads CASRFRESYTGELFF. CDR3 in DNA: TGTGCCAGCAGATTCAGGGAATCGTACACCGGGGAGCTGTTTTTT.

V is TRBV19 and J is TRBJ2-1, with D tentatively TRBD1 (6 bases). Trimming removed 10 bases from V and 4 bases from J, with 14 bases in between. Germline values: CDR1 LNHDA, CDR2 SQIVND (reference sequence). The CDR3 has 13 amino acids. CDR3 in amino acids: CATRTVHYNEQFF. CDR3 nucleotides: TGTGCCACGAGGACAGTCCATTACAATGAGCAGTTCTTC.

The rearrangement uses TRBV11-2 and TRBJ2-7; no definite D call. The germline V and J ends were trimmed by 6 bases and 4 bases, with 13 bases remaining between them. The germline CDR1 and CDR2 sequences are SGHAT and FQNNGV. This CDR3 region has 13 residues. The CDR3 coding sequence is TGTGCCAGCAGAAGGGTGGTTCGGTACGAGCAGTACTTC. It encodes CASRRVVRYEQYF.

The V call is TRBV5-6, the J call TRBJ2-7; D gene uncertain. The germline V gene has CDR1 SGHDT and CDR2 YYEEEE. V dropped 0 bases and J dropped 6 bases, with 10 bases sitting between them. This CDR3 is 13 amino acids long. The CDR3 is CASSLVPPAEQYF. CDR3 coding DNA: TGTGCCAGCAGCTTGGTCCCTCCCGCCGAGCAGTACTTC.

The chain couples TRBV5-5 to TRBJ2-7; possible D gene TRBD1, 6 bases. The V gene lost 7 bases and the J gene lost 1 base, with 12 bases spanning the gap. CDR3 length: 13 residues. Germline V gene data show CDR1 as SGHKS and CDR2 as YYEKEE (reference sequence). Here the CDR3 DNA reads TGTGCCAGCTACCAACAGGGTTCCTACGAGCAGTACTTC. This sequence encodes CASYQQGSYEQYF. Filled out from reference TRBV5-5 and TRBJ2-7, the complete variable domain reads DAGVTQSPTHLIKTRGQQVTLRCSPISGHKSVSWYQQVLGQGPQFIFQYYEKEERGRGNFPDRFSARQFPNYSSELNVNALLLGDSALYLCASYQQGSYEQYFGPGTRLTVT.

The chain combines TRBV6-1 with TRBJ2-5; no clear D gene. Deletions cut 6 bases from V and 4 bases from J, with 15 bases between. The CDR3 runs to 14 residues. Germline V gives CDR1 MNHNS, CDR2 SASEGT. CDR3 coding DNA: TGTGCCAGCAGGGAACTTGGGTACCGAGAGACCCAGTACTTC. Amino acids: CASRELGYRETQYF.

V usage is TRBV19 and J usage is TRBJ1-2, with 7 bases identical to TRBD1. The V gene's germline CDR1 is LNHDA and CDR2 SQIVND (reference sequence). V shed 7 bases, J shed 4 bases, and the junction held 6 bases outside the gene matches. This CDR3 has 13 amino acids. CDR3 sequence: CASTKGAGYGYTF. CDR3 in DNA: TGTGCCAGTACCAAGGGGGCTGGCTATGGCTACACCTTC.

The CDR3 DNA follows: TGTGCCTGGAGTGTTGGGGCAGGTTTTGAAAAACTGTTTTTT. Protein product: CAWSVGAGFEKLFF. The chain recombines TRBV30 with TRBJ1-4, with D possibly being TRBD1 (5 bases). Germline assignment: CDR1 GTSNPN and CDR2 SVGIG (reference sequence). The CDR3 loop spans 14 amino acids. V was clipped by 0 bases and J by 7 bases, with 12 bases between them.

This clone was recorded only once. This chain joins TRBV6-1 and TRBJ2-1; no reliable D call. CDR3 length equals 14 residues. Trimming removed 3 bases from V and 9 bases from J, with 15 bases in between. Germline CDR1 reads MNHNS; CDR2 reads SASEGT. The CDR3 region has the DNA TGTGCCAGCAGTGATAAGAGGTTGTGGGGTGAGCAGTTCTTC. Translation: CASSDKRLWGEQFF.

DNA of the CDR3: TGTGCCAGTAGTATAGATGGTTATGCACGGAACACTGAAGCTTTCTTT. The encoded protein is CASSIDGYARNTEAFF. V is TRBV19 and J is TRBJ1-1; D gene unclear. V was pared by 0 bases and J by 1 base, with 12 bases between. This CDR3 contains 16 residues. Germline CDR1 and CDR2: LNHDA and SQIVND (reference sequence).

This chain joins TRBV6-5 and TRBJ1-1; 8 nucleotides agree with TRBD1. Germline V gene sequence: CDR1 MNHEY, CDR2 SVGAGI. This CDR3 has 15 amino acids. V lost 5 bases and J lost 4; bases outside the gene matches: 9. CDR3 protein: CASSPSQGGSTEAFF. CDR3 nucleotides: TGTGCCAGCAGTCCTTCACAGGGGGGGAGCACTGAAGCTTTCTTT.

On this clone: This same CDR3 is encoded by further DNA sequences in the sample. The rearrangement uses TRBV13 and TRBJ2-3; weak D call: TRBD2 (5 bases). The germline V and J ends were trimmed by 5 bases and 2 bases, with 11 bases remaining between them. The germline CDR1 and CDR2 sequences are PRHDT and FYEKMQ (reference sequence). The CDR3 loop spans 14 amino acids. CDR3 sequence (DNA): TGTGCCAGCAGCCTTGGCCTAGCCACAGATACGCAGTATTTT. Its translation is CASSLGLATDTQYF.

The V call is TRBV5-1, the J call TRBJ2-1; 7 bases map to TRBD2. There are 13 residues in the CDR3. Per germline, CDR1 SGHRS and CDR2 YFSETQ. Unmatched junction bases numbered 5, after V lost 7 bases and J lost 4 bases. DNA of the CDR3: TGCGCCAGCCGGGGGGAACTTTACAATGAGCAGTTCTTC. Translated, it gives CASRGELYNEQFF.

The chain couples TRBV10-3 to TRBJ2-7, with D tentatively TRBD1 (6 bases). Trimming stripped 4 bases from V and 2 bases from J, with 15 bases between. Germline values: CDR1 ENHRY, CDR2 SYGVKD. This CDR3 has 15 amino acids. In nucleotides, the CDR3 is TGTGCCATCAGTGGGTCCCACGGACAGCCCTACGAGCAGTACTTC. This encodes CAISGSHGQPYEQYF.

Remarks on this clone: The identical CDR3 is also encoded by other nucleotide sequences in the sample. This chain joins TRBV6-1 and TRBJ2-7; D is undetermined. V lost 1 base, J lost 7 bases, and 5 bases lay in between. There are 11 residues in the CDR3. Per germline, CDR1 MNHNS and CDR2 SASEGT. CDR3 sequence: CASSEGGEQYF. CDR3 DNA sequence: TGTGCCAGCAGTGAAGGAGGAGAGCAGTACTTC.

The V gene is TRBV6-5, the J gene TRBJ2-1; no clear D. This CDR3 is 14 amino acids long. V was pared by 8 bases and J by 0 bases, with 11 bases between. Germline CDR1 is MNHEY and CDR2 is SVGAGI. The CDR3: CASRSSSSYNEQFF. The CDR3 DNA reads TGTGCCAGCCGTAGCTCAAGCTCCTACAATGAGCAGTTCTTC.

This clone was observed a handful of times. The genes are TRBV6-5 and TRBJ1-1; possible D gene TRBD1, 5 bases. There are 14 residues in the CDR3. Germline V lookup: CDR1 MNHEY, CDR2 SVGAGI. The V end was cut by 3 bases, the J end by 7 bases, with 15 bases between. The CDR3 DNA sequence: TGTGCCAGCAGTTATATTAGTCAGGGTGATGAAGCTTTCTTT. It is translated as CASSYISQGDEAFF.

Only one count was recorded for this clone. This chain links TRBV27 with TRBJ2-1; 8 bases align to TRBD2. The CDR3 consists of 19 residues. The junction had 20 bases not matched to a gene; V was cut back by 5 bases and J by 5 bases. Germline V gene sequence: CDR1 MNHEY, CDR2 SMNVEV (reference sequence). The DNA of the CDR3 is TGTGCCAGCAGTCCACGGACTAGCTTTTCCGGGAGGGTCGACAATGAGCAGTTCTTC. It yields the protein CASSPRTSFSGRVDNEQFF.

This clone was picked up a small number of times. Other DNA sequences in the sample encode the same CDR3. This chain's CDR3 is CASSLDSTDTQYF. The CDR3 DNA reads TGTGCCAGCAGCTTAGACTCCACAGATACGCAGTATTTT. V usage is TRBV7-6 and J usage is TRBJ2-3; no definite D call. Germline CDR1 SGHVS, CDR2 FNYEAQ. The length of the CDR3 is 13 residues. V shed 1 base and J shed 2 bases, with 4 bases lying between them.

The J gene is TRBJ2-7, the V gene TRBV12-5; D not certain. V was trimmed by 0 bases and J by 0 bases, leaving 24 bases between them. Germline loops: CDR1 LGHNT, CDR2 FRNRAP. The CDR3 is made up of 20 amino acids. The chain's CDR3 is CASGLVLSHQRHLTSYEQYF. DNA of the CDR3: TGTGCTAGTGGTTTGGTATTATCCCATCAGCGACACCTAACCTCCTACGAGCAGTACTTC.

This clone has just one count. The chain employs TRBV27 and TRBJ2-3, with TRBD1 matching 11 bases. Germline V lookup: CDR1 MNHEY, CDR2 SMNVEV (reference sequence). The CDR3 runs to 16 residues. With V trimmed by 5 bases and J by 2 bases, 6 bases remained unmatched. For the CDR3, the DNA is TGTGCCAGCAGTCCGGGACAGGGGGACTTCACAGATACGCAGTATTTT. Translated: CASSPGQGDFTDTQYF.